This entry lists 29 T cell receptor beta chains sequenced from one sample in a study of cytomegalovirus exposure and HLA in healthy donors. In the PCR, 60 Vbeta and 13 Jbeta primers were used. Method: immunoSEQ multiplex PCR; TCRdb's copy keeps in-frame clones and lacks some. The sample records just over 150,000 clones, 75% to 90% being singletons. The sequenced sample was PBMCs. The receptor set was obtained from a woman under 30 in good health and CMV-seronegative.

This chain uses TRBV5-1 with TRBJ2-2; the match to TRBD2 covers 11 bases. This CDR3 has 17 residues. J gave up 3 bases and V 0 bases, and 4 bases lay outside the gene matches. In germline, CDR1 is SGHRS, CDR2 YFSETQ. As DNA, the CDR3 is TGCGCCAGCAGCTTGGTGACTAGCGGGGACTACACCGGGGAGCTGTTTTTT. Its protein product is CASSLVTSGDYTGELFF.

This sequence joins TRBV5-4 and TRBJ1-3; no definite D call. V dropped 2 bases and J dropped 0 bases, with 9 bases sitting between them. The CDR3 has 15 amino acids. Germline V gene sequence: CDR1 SGHNT, CDR2 YYREEE (reference sequence). In nucleotides, the CDR3 is TGTGCCAGCAGCTTAGGACTAAACTCTGGAAACACCATATATTTT. This gives the protein CASSLGLNSGNTIYF.

The chain carries TRBV30 and TRBJ2-3; no definite D call. Per germline, CDR1 GTSNPN and CDR2 SVGIG (reference sequence). Trimming took off 3 bases at V and 3 bases at J, with 7 bases between the two ends. The CDR3 extends over 12 amino acids. CDR3 amino acids: CAWSALTDTQYF. The CDR3 DNA is TGTGCCTGGAGCGCGCTGACAGATACGCAGTATTTT.

The gene calls are TRBV11-2 and TRBJ1-5, with a possible D match to TRBD1 (6 bases). From germline, CDR1 is SGHAT and CDR2 FQNNGV. The CDR3 extends over 16 amino acids. Trimming removed 5 bases from V and 7 bases from J, with 21 bases in between. The CDR3 sequence: CASSSTQGRGWQPQHF. CDR3 sequence (DNA): TGTGCCAGCAGCAGTACACAGGGTCGTGGATGGCAGCCCCAGCATTTT.

The chain employs TRBV19 and TRBJ2-7; 10 nucleotides agree with TRBD2. Germline values: CDR1 LNHDA, CDR2 SQIVND (reference sequence). Trimming cost V 8 bases and J 0 bases; bases outside gene matches: 13. The CDR3 consists of 17 residues. For the CDR3, the DNA is TGTGCCAGTTATCCGGGACTAGCGTACCGCAGCTCCTACGAGCAGTACTTC. Protein product: CASYPGLAYRSSYEQYF.

The chain combines TRBV5-1 with TRBJ2-3, with 12 bases identical to TRBD2. Germline trimming cut 0 bases from V and 5 bases from J; bases unmatched to any gene: 7. The CDR3 is made up of 17 amino acids. The V gene's germline CDR1 is SGHRS and CDR2 YFSETQ. CDR3 DNA sequence: TGCGCCAGCAGCTTGGGGACTAGCGGGGCCGGGGGAGATACGCAGTATTTT. Its protein is CASSLGTSGAGGDTQYF. Full variable domain (rest looked up from reference TRBV5-1 and TRBJ2-3): KAGVTQTPRYLIKTRGQQVTLSCSPISGHRSVSWYQQTPGQGLQFLFEYFSETQRNKGNFPGRFSGRQFSNSRSEMNVSTLELGDSALYLCASSLGTSGAGGDTQYFGPGTRLTVL.

The chain has TRBV9 and TRBJ2-3, with D hard to call. This CDR3 has 14 amino acids. CDR1 and CDR2 from the germline V gene are SGDLS and YYNGEE. V lost 3 bases to trimming and J lost 5 bases, with 13 bases between them. The CDR3 protein is CASSAIRMGDTQYF. The CDR3 DNA reads TGTGCCAGCAGCGCCATCAGGATGGGAGATACGCAGTATTTT.

The V and J genes are TRBV11-2 and TRBJ2-7, with 8 nucleotides matching TRBD2. There are 13 residues in the CDR3. Germline CDR1 and CDR2: SGHAT and FQNNGV. The V and J ends lost 7 bases and 5 bases, in that order; junction bases with no gene match: 7. The CDR3 nucleotides read TGTGCCAGCACCGGGGGACTAGTCAACGAGCAGTACTTC. This gives the protein CASTGGLVNEQYF. The whole variable domain, remainder taken from reference TRBV11-2 and TRBJ2-7, is EAGVAQSPRYKIIEKRQSVAFWCNPISGHATLYWYQQILGQGPKLLIQFQNNGVVDDSQLPKDRFSAERLKGVDSTLKIQPAKLEDSAVYLCASTGGLVNEQYFGPGTRLTVT.

The chain is built from TRBV28 and TRBJ1-2, with 8 bases identical to TRBD1. CDR3 length: 13 amino acids. The trim removed 5 bases at V and 7 bases at J, leaving 6 bases unmatched. CDR1 is MDHEN and CDR2 is SYDVKM in the germline V gene. In DNA form, the CDR3 reads TGTGCCAGCAGTCGGACAGGGAAAGGTGGCTACACCTTC. Protein sequence: CASSRTGKGGYTF.

The rearrangement joins TRBV7-7 to TRBJ2-2, with 11 positions matching TRBD2. The CDR3 has 15 amino acids. Germline V lookup: CDR1 SSHAT, CDR2 FNYEAQ (reference sequence). V shed 5 bases, J shed 6 bases, and the junction held 5 bases outside the gene matches. CDR3 sequence: CASSLRLAGPGELFF. In DNA form, the CDR3 reads TGTGCCAGCAGCCTTAGACTAGCGGGGCCCGGGGAGCTGTTTTTT.

J is TRBJ2-5 and V is TRBV9; 8 bases map to TRBD1. The CDR3 contains 15 residues. Germline loops: CDR1 SGDLS, CDR2 YYNGEE. The V segment lost 0 bases and the J segment 4 bases; nucleotides outside the gene matches: 5. The CDR3 loop reads CASSVEARGRETQYF. In DNA, the CDR3 is TGTGCCAGCAGCGTAGAGGCCAGGGGGCGAGAGACCCAGTACTTC.

The J gene is TRBJ2-5, the V gene TRBV6-5, with 9 positions matching TRBD2. The V gene end was trimmed by 0 bases and the J gene end by 11 bases; junction bases not matched to a gene: 7. CDR3 length equals 14 residues. The germline CDR1 and CDR2 sequences are MNHEY and SVGAGI. In DNA form, the CDR3 reads TGTGCCAGCAGTTACTCGACTAGCGGCGGCCAGCAGTACTTC. This gives the protein CASSYSTSGGQQYF.

The chain employs TRBV28 and TRBJ1-1; no definite D call. Germline lookup yields CDR1 MDHEN and CDR2 SYDVKM. This CDR3 region has 13 residues. V was shortened by 6 bases and J by 10 bases, with 18 bases between the two germline ends. The CDR3 nucleotides are TGTGCCAGCAGGCCCCCGGGAGCCGTTGGAGCTTTCTTT. Encoded protein: CASRPPGAVGAFF.

This clone has just one count. The chain joins TRBV11-2 to TRBJ2-6; D is unclear. CDR3 length: 18 residues. From germline, CDR1 is SGHAT and CDR2 FQNNGV. The ends were cut back, 1 base at V and 0 bases at J, with 13 bases in the middle. CDR3 sequence reads: CASSLVPHLTSGANVLTF. CDR3 in DNA: TGTGCCAGCAGCTTAGTCCCACATCTTACCTCTGGGGCCAACGTCCTGACTTTC.

The sample holds one count of this clone. The chain carries TRBV19 and TRBJ2-7, with TRBD2 as a possible D gene (6 bases). Germline V gene data show CDR1 as LNHDA and CDR2 as SQIVND (reference sequence). The V gene lost 5 bases and the J gene lost 2 bases, with 19 bases spanning the gap. This CDR3 has 16 residues. CDR3 DNA sequence: TGTGCCAGTAGTCCTCACCGGGACTTGATTCCCTACGAGCAGTACTTC. Translating gives CASSPHRDLIPYEQYF.

The chain has TRBV6-1 and TRBJ1-6; 8 bases match TRBD1. Germline trimming cut 6 bases from V and 5 bases from J; bases unmatched to any gene: 6. The CDR3 spans 15 residues. The germline gives CDR1 MNHNS, CDR2 SASEGT. The CDR3 spells CASRQNRGDNSPLHF. The CDR3 DNA sequence: TGTGCCAGCAGGCAAAACAGGGGGGATAATTCACCCCTCCACTTT.

This chain links TRBV11-1 with TRBJ2-7, with 10 bases identical to TRBD2. There are 16 residues in the CDR3. Germline CDR1 SGHAT, CDR2 FQDESV (reference sequence). V lost 2 bases and J lost 3; bases outside the gene matches: 7. This CDR3 is CASSLWPGLAFYEQYF. CDR3 in DNA: TGTGCCAGCAGCTTATGGCCGGGACTAGCGTTCTACGAGCAGTACTTC.

J is TRBJ1-2 and V is TRBV28, with no clear D. CDR3 size: 13 residues. Trimming removed 3 bases at V and 4 bases at J, with 9 bases between. Germline loops: CDR1 MDHEN, CDR2 SYDVKM. The CDR3 reads CASSLRRLYGYTF. In nucleotides, the CDR3 is TGTGCCAGCAGTTTGCGGCGGCTCTATGGCTACACCTTC.

V usage is TRBV9 and J usage is TRBJ2-1, with unresolved D. This CDR3 has 13 amino acids. V lost 4 bases, J lost 10 bases, and 15 bases lay in between. Germline CDR1 reads SGDLS; CDR2 reads YYNGEE. CDR3 region: CASSPTGVREQFF. The CDR3 DNA is TGTGCCAGCAGCCCCACTGGTGTCCGGGAGCAGTTCTTC.

CDR3 sequence: CASSGQAANYGYTF. CDR3 coding DNA: TGTGCCAGCAGTGGACAGGCAGCTAACTATGGCTACACCTTC. The rearrangement uses TRBV6-5 and TRBJ1-2; TRBD1 matches at 7 bases. The J segment lost 0 bases and the V segment lost 5 bases, leaving 3 bases of the junction unmatched. This CDR3 spans 14 amino acids. Germline V gene lookup returns CDR1 MNHEY and CDR2 SVGAGI.

The chain joins TRBV6-5 to TRBJ1-1, with D uncertain. Trimming cost V 3 bases and J 4 bases, with 15 bases left between them. CDR3 size: 15 residues. Germline-derived CDR1 and CDR2 are MNHEY and SVGAGI. CDR3 sequence reads: CASSYREGTRTEAFF. The CDR3 region has the DNA TGTGCCAGCAGTTATAGGGAGGGCACACGCACTGAAGCTTTCTTT.

The sample holds a few counts of this clone. The CDR3 DNA reads as TGCAGCGCTCTAACAGGGAACACTGAAGCTTTCTTT. As protein: CSALTGNTEAFF. The rearrangement links TRBV29-1 to TRBJ1-1, with D possibly matching TRBD1 (5 bases). Germline V gives CDR1 SQVTM, CDR2 ANQGSEA. The V gene lost 7 bases and the J gene lost 1 base, with 10 bases spanning the gap. The CDR3 is 12 residues long.

The V call is TRBV27, the J call TRBJ2-1; TRBD2 agrees at 8 bases. From germline, CDR1 is MNHEY and CDR2 SMNVEV (reference sequence). Germline trimming cut 3 bases from V and 9 bases from J; bases unmatched to any gene: 10. The CDR3 covers 15 residues. Here the CDR3 reads CASSFGAGEYGEQFF. CDR3 nucleotides: TGTGCCAGCAGTTTTGGAGCGGGAGAGTACGGTGAGCAGTTCTTC.

The J gene is TRBJ1-1, the V gene TRBV27; D unresolved. The CDR3 covers 14 residues. Germline lookup yields CDR1 MNHEY and CDR2 SMNVEV (reference sequence). The ends were cut back, 6 bases at V and 1 base at J, with 12 bases in the middle. The CDR3 is CASSWRPQNTEAFF. The CDR3 nucleotides read TGTGCCAGCAGCTGGCGGCCCCAGAACACTGAAGCTTTCTTT.

This chain links TRBV9 with TRBJ1-2; TRBD1 might be the D (5 bases). Germline V gene data show CDR1 as SGDLS and CDR2 as YYNGEE. Trimming stripped 0 bases from V and 8 bases from J, with 17 bases between. The CDR3 length is 15 residues. CDR3 in DNA: TGTGCCAGCAGCGTAGGGATGGTAGGGGCGGGGGGCTACACCTTC. It specifies CASSVGMVGAGGYTF.

This clone occurred once. This sequence joins TRBV5-1 and TRBJ2-7; 11 bases align to TRBD1. With 4 bases clipped from V and 3 bases from J, the junction kept 6 bases outside the gene matches. There are 15 residues in the CDR3. Looked up from germline, CDR1 is SGHRS and CDR2 is YFSETQ. Written as DNA, the CDR3 is TGCGCCAGCAGCACCGGGACAGGGGGTTACTACGAGCAGTACTTC. Translation: CASSTGTGGYYEQYF. The variable domain in full, completed from reference TRBV5-1 and TRBJ2-7, reads KAGVTQTPRYLIKTRGQQVTLSCSPISGHRSVSWYQQTPGQGLQFLFEYFSETQRNKGNFPGRFSGRQFSNSRSEMNVSTLELGDSALYLCASSTGTGGYYEQYFGPGTRLTVT.

The CDR3 loop reads CASGGEESLYEQYF. The CDR3 nucleotides read TGTGCCAGCGGAGGTGAGGAGAGTCTCTACGAGCAGTACTTC. The chain recombines TRBV27 with TRBJ2-5, with a weak D call TRBD2 (5 bases). TRBJ2-7 matches the DNA end more closely, so the J call is doubtful. The germline V gene has CDR1 MNHEY and CDR2 SMNVEV (reference sequence). The CDR3 is made up of 14 amino acids.

The V and J genes are TRBV28 and TRBJ2-5, with 8 bases fitting TRBD1. The length of the CDR3 is 15 residues. The V segment lost 6 bases and the J segment 11 bases; nucleotides outside the gene matches: 17. Germline CDR1 reads MDHEN; CDR2 reads SYDVKM. In DNA form, the CDR3 reads TGTGCCAGCAGATCCTCCGGGACAGGACCGTGGGAGCAGTACTTC. This codes for CASRSSGTGPWEQYF.

CDR3: CASSLLSRPRNGEQYF. In DNA form, the CDR3 reads TGTGCCAGCAGCTTACTTTCCAGGCCACGCAACGGCGAGCAGTACTTC. The chain has TRBV7-9 and TRBJ2-7; D unresolved. The germline V gene encodes CDR1 SEHNR and CDR2 FQNEAQ (reference sequence). Trimming removed 2 bases from V and 6 bases from J, with 20 bases in between. The CDR3 runs 16 residues.